This TCR beta chain was documented in a study of cytomegalovirus exposure and HLA in healthy donors. The overall study: HLA-typed donors were the source of approximately 86 million unique TCRs held in an early data release. Around 77% of roughly 430 genotyped donors fell in the Caucasian-associated ancestry cluster. Study results and caveats: In vitro data verified three CMV-associated chains as specific for CMV antigens.

The PCR contained 60 Vbeta and 13 Jbeta primers. Assay used: immunoSEQ multiplex PCR; TCRdb lists only in-frame clones, some missing. The sample has under 300,000 clones, 84% seen once. Donors had nominal health at sampling but likely had unrecorded immune exposures. The V gene's germline CDR1 is SEHNR and CDR2 FQNEAQ (reference sequence). This CDR3 is 16 amino acids long. V lost 1 base to trimming and J lost 0 bases, with 10 bases between them. Points on this clone: Its specificity is unknown.

V and J are TRBV7-9 and TRBJ2-1; the D gene is possibly TRBD1 (5 bases). The receptor comes from a woman in her 40s in good health and CMV-seropositive. Material: PBMCs. This CDR3 is CASSLVQGSSYNEQFF. DNA for the CDR3: TGTGCCAGCAGCTTAGTTCAGGGCAGCTCCTACAATGAGCAGTTCTTC. Using reference TRBV7-9 and TRBJ2-1 for the parts outside the CDR3, the full variable domain is DTGVSQNPRHKITKRGQNVTFRCDPISEHNRLYWYRQTLGQGPEFLTYFQNEAQLEKSRLLSDRFSAERPKGSFSTLEIQRTEQGDSAMYLCASSLVQGSSYNEQFFGPGTRLTVL.